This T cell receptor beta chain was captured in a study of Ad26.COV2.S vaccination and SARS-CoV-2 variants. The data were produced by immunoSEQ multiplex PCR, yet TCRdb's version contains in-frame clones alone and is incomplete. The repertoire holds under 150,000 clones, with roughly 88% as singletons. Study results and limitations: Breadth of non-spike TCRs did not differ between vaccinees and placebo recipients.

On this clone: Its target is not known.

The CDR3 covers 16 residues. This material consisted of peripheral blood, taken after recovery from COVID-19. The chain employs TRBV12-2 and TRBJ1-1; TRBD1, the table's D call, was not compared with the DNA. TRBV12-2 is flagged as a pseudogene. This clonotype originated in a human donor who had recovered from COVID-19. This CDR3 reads CASRFGGYLTGLGAFF. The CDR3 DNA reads TGTGCAAGTCGCTTCGGAGGGTATCTGACAGGGTTGGGGGCTTTCTTT.